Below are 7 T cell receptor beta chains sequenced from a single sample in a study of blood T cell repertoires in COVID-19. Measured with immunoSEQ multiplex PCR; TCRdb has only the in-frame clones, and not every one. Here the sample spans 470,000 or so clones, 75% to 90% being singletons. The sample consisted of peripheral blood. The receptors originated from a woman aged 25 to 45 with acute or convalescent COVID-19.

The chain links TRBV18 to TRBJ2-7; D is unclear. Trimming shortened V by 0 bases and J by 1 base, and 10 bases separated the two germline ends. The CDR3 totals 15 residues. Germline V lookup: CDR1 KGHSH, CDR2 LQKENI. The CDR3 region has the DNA TGTGCCAGCTCACCACCCGGGTCCGCTTCCTACGAGCAGTACTTC. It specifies CASSPPGSASYEQYF.

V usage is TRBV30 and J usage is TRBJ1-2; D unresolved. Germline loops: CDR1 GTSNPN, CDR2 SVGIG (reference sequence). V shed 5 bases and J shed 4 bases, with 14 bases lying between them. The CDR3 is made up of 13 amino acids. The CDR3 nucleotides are TGTGCCTGGTCACTCCAGGTGGGCTATGGCTACACCTTC. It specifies CAWSLQVGYGYTF.

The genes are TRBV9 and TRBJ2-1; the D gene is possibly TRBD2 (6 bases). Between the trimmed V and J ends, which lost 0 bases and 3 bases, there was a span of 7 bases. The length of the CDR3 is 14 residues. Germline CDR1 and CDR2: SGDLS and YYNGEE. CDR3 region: CASSVGDFYNEQFF. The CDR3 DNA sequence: TGTGCCAGCAGCGTAGGGGACTTCTACAATGAGCAGTTCTTC.

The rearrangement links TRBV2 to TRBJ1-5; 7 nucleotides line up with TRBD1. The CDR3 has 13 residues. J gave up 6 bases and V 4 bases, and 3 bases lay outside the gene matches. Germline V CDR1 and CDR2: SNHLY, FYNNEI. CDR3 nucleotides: TGTGCCAGCAGTGCCGCAGGGGGTCAGCCCCAGCATTTT. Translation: CASSAAGGQPQHF.

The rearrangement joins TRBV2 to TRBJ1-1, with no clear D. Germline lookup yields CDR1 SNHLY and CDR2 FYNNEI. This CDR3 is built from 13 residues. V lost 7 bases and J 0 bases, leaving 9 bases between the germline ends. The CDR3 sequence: CASKEVMNTEAFF. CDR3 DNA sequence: TGTGCCAGCAAGGAGGTCATGAACACTGAAGCTTTCTTT. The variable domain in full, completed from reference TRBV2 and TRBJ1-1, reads EPEVTQTPSHQVTQMGQEVILRCVPISNHLYFYWYRQILGQKVEFLVSFYNNEISEKSEIFDDQFSVERPDGSNFTLKIRSTKLEDSAMYFCASKEVMNTEAFFGQGTRLTVV.

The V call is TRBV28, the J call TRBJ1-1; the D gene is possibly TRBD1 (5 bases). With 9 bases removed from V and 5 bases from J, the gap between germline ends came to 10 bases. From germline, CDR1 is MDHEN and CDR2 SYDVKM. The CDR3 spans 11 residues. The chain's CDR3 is CASIRVTEAFF. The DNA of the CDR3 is TGTGCCAGTATCAGGGTAACTGAAGCTTTCTTT.

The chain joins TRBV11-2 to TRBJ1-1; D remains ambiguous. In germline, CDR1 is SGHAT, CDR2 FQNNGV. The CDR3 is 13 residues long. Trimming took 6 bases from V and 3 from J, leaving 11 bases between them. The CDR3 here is CASRDYGDTEAFF. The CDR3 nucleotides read TGTGCCAGCAGGGACTACGGGGACACTGAAGCTTTCTTT.